The present TCR beta chain was sequenced within a study of blood T cell repertoires in COVID-19. Study as a whole: T cells, B-cell-depleted T cells, or PBMCs provided the cDNA or gDNA that served as material.

Using immunoSEQ multiplex PCR, the repertoire was profiled, and TCRdb retains in-frame clones only, with some absent. The sample contains about 160,000 clones, approximately 80% of which appear only once. What was sequenced was peripheral blood. The source of this sequence is a woman between 40 and 50 years old with COVID-19, enrolled during active disease.

The CDR3 reads CASSYRGGGTDTQYF. DNA of the CDR3: TGTGCCAGCAGTTACAGGGGCGGGGGCACAGATACGCAGTATTTT. The chain employs TRBV6-5 and TRBJ2-3; D might be TRBD2 (6 bases). This CDR3 has 15 amino acids. The V end lost 2 bases, the J end lost 1 base, and 10 bases lay between the germline ends. Germline V gene data show CDR1 as MNHEY and CDR2 as SVGAGI.